These T cell receptor beta chains were read from a single sample in a study of T cells in Graves' hyperthyroidism and ophthalmopathy. TCRdb analysed the multiplex PCR reads with MiXCR anew, one entry per CDR3 protein. The table lists a few hundred thousand distinct CDR3 sequences, around 42% of them singletons, with around 8% in the top ten. Input material: peripheral blood or thyroid tissue (not recorded which). These receptors originate from a woman younger than 30 with Graves' hyperthyroidism. Both conserved end residues are part of each CDR3. Fields, in order: clone size, J gene, D gene, V gene, CDR3 DNA, CDR3 protein. A D gene is named only where the DNA matches it firmly. A row's size may be missing; if present it is once, few, many or a size class.

NA,TRBJ1-5,NA,TRBV2,TGTGCCAGCAGTGAGTCGACAAATCAGCCCCAGCATTTT,CASSESTNQPQHF
NA,TRBJ2-7,NA,TRBV7-2,TGTGCCAGCAGCTTAGGGGCCAGCGGGCGGGTTGAGCAGTACTTC,CASSLGASGRVEQYF
many,TRBJ1-4,NA,TRBV29-1,TGCAGCACGGGACACCGTAAAGAAAAACTGTTTTTT,CSTGHRKEKLFF
NA,TRBJ2-7,NA,TRBV6-5,TGTGCCAGCAGTGAGGATCGCAGAGACGAGCAGTACTTC,CASSEDRRDEQYF
many,TRBJ2-2,NA,TRBV7-6,TGTGCCAGCAGCTTAGAGGGTTCTGCCATCACCGGGGAGCTGTTTTTT,CASSLEGSAITGELFF
NA,TRBJ1-1,TRBD1,TRBV29-1,TGCAGCGTGACCCGGGACAGAACAAACACTGAAGCTTTCTTT,CSVTRDRTNTEAFF
many,TRBJ2-7,NA,TRBV20-1,TGCAGTGCTAGAGAGGGGATCACCTTCTACGAGCAGTACTTC,CSAREGITFYEQYF
many,TRBJ1-5,NA,TRBV24-1,TGTGCCACCGGCGGGGACGTCAATCAGCCCCAGCATTTT,CATGGDVNQPQHF
few,TRBJ1-5,NA,TRBV24-1,TGTGCCACCAGTGATTTGTCTGTAAATCAGCCCCAGCATTTT,CATSDLSVNQPQHF
few,TRBJ1-2,NA,TRBV11-1,TGTGACAGCCCCTATGGCTACACCTTC,CDSPYGYTF
many,TRBJ2-7,TRBD1,TRBV7-9,TGTGCCAGCTCGAATAGGGGGCCATCCTACGAGCAGTACTTC,CASSNRGPSYEQYF
NA,TRBJ2-2,TRBD1,TRBV6-1,TGTGCCAGCATTGGACAGGGGGCACTCGATGAGCTGTTTTTT,CASIGQGALDELFF
few,TRBJ1-6,NA,TRBV2,TGTGCCAGCAGCGGGGAGAGGGGATGGCGGGGTTCGCCCCTCCACTTT,CASSGERGWRGSPLHF
many,TRBJ2-7,NA,TRBV20-1,TGCAGTGCTAGGATGGGATACGAGCAGTACTTC,CSARMGYEQYF
many,TRBJ1-6,TRBD1,TRBV27,TGTGCCAGCAGTCAACAGGGGAGTTCACCCCTCCACTTT,CASSQQGSSPLHF
few,TRBJ2-2,NA,TRBV12-3/TRBV12-4,TGTGCCAGCTCACCACGGCCATCCTCCCGGAGTACCGGGGAGCTGTTTTTT,CASSPRPSSRSTGELFF
many,TRBJ2-5,NA,TRBV24-1,TGTGCCACCAGTGATAGGAGCGAAGAGACCCAGTACTTC,CATSDRSEETQYF
many,TRBJ1-3,NA,TRBV10-3,TGTGCCATCAGTGAGGGACCCTACTCTGGAAACACCATATATTTT,CAISEGPYSGNTIYF
many,TRBJ2-7,TRBD2,TRBV11-3,TGTGCCAGCAGCCGAGGAGTGGGACTAGCGAGCTACGAGCAGTACTTC,CASSRGVGLASYEQYF
NA,TRBJ2-7,NA,TRBV10-3,TGTGCCATCAGTGACCCCATTTCGGGCCACGAGCAGTACTTC,CAISDPISGHEQYF
many,TRBJ1-1,NA,TRBV7-3,TGTGCCAGCAGCTTAAGCCCGGACAGAGAAGCTTTCTTT,CASSLSPDREAFF
NA,TRBJ2-4,TRBD2,TRBV7-9,TGTGCCAGCAGCTTTGGCGGGAGTGGAGCCAAAAACATTCAGTACTTC,CASSFGGSGAKNIQYF
NA,TRBJ2-7,TRBD1,TRBV6-6,TGTGCCAGCAGTAATCCAGGGACAGGGGATAGCTACGAGCAGTACTTC,CASSNPGTGDSYEQYF
NA,TRBJ2-5,NA,TRBV2,TGTGCCAGCAGTGCTCGGCCGGGGGAGACCCAGTACTTC,CASSARPGETQYF
many,TRBJ1-6,TRBD1,TRBV5-4,TGTGCCAGCAGGCGCGGGACAGGGGGGAGGTCACCCCTCCACTTT,CASRRGTGGRSPLHF
NA,TRBJ1-1,TRBD1,TRBV3-1,TGTGCCAGCAGCCATTTCCGGGACAGGGACACTGAAGCTTTCTTT,CASSHFRDRDTEAFF
once,TRBJ1-6,TRBD1,TRBV20-1,TGCAGTGCCCAACAGGGGAATTCACCCCTCCACTTT,CSAQQGNSPLHF
few,TRBJ1-1,TRBD1,TRBV13,TGTGCCAGTAACATAGGACAGGGGGATGAAGCTTTCTTT,CASNIGQGDEAFF
NA,TRBJ1-5,TRBD1,TRBV9,TGTGCCAGCAGCGTCGGGACAGAACCCTATCAGCCCCAGCATTTT,CASSVGTEPYQPQHF
many,TRBJ1-3,TRBD1,TRBV19,TGTGCCAGTAGCCAAGGGACAGTCTCTGGAAACACCATATATTTT,CASSQGTVSGNTIYF
many,TRBJ1-1,TRBD1,TRBV6-5,TGTGCCAGCAGTCCCCGGGACAGGGGTAACACTGAAGCTTTCTTT,CASSPRDRGNTEAFF